This T cell receptor beta chain stems from a study of cytomegalovirus exposure and HLA in healthy donors. Germline CDR1 reads SGHTA; CDR2 reads FQGNSA. V dropped 5 bases and J dropped 8; count of bases not matched to a gene: 8. The CDR3 spans 13 residues. Remarks on this clone: What it binds is not known.

Findings and caveats of the study: After further analysis at a later stage, 16,951 TCR beta sequences were associated with HLA alleles at 0.05 false discovery rate. Highly shared variants forming one cluster were likely a sequencing artifact. Being productive about 90% or about 30% of the time was typical of most TCR beta V segments in an earlier analysis.

PCR used 60 Vbeta primers and 13 Jbeta primers. Profiled with immunoSEQ multiplex PCR; TCRdb holds only in-frame clones, not every one. The sample lists around 140,000 clones, approximately 9% occurring once. V usage is TRBV7-2 and J usage is TRBJ1-2, with 7 bases matching TRBD1. The sequence came from a woman in her thirties or forties in good health and CMV-seropositive. Sample: PBMCs. The CDR3 DNA reads as TGTGCCAGCAGCCCGACAGGGTCCTGGGGCTACACCTTC. Its protein product is CASSPTGSWGYTF.